This record covers a single T cell receptor (beta chain). These data come from a study of CD8+ T cells in alopecia areata. cDNA reverse transcribed from extracted RNA served as the sequencing template. The assay was immunoSEQ multiplex PCR, and TCRdb's table has in-frame clones only and misses some. This table holds 120,000 or so clones, about 54% found once. This sample's treatment: oral pan-JAK inhibitor, 5-10 mg twice daily. The sequencing used CD8+ T cells sorted from blood, collected at week 4, from a patient treated with tofacitinib. This receptor was identified in a human donor with alopecia areata.

Here the CDR3 reads CASSDGDRINYGYTF. The DNA for the CDR3 is TGTGCCAGCAGTGATGGGGACAGGATCAACTATGGCTACACCTTC. The rearrangement uses TRBV2 and TRBJ1-2, with 8 positions matching TRBD1. The CDR3 sequence is 15 residues long. Germline V gene sequence: CDR1 SNHLY, CDR2 FYNNEI. After removal of 3 bases from V and 2 bases from J, the junction contained 5 bases not matched to a gene.